A selection of T cell receptor beta chains follows, all from one sample in a study of T cell responses to AZD1222 COVID-19 vaccine. Assay used: immunoSEQ multiplex PCR; TCRdb lists only in-frame clones, some missing. The data contain roughly 150,000 clones, 92% of them seen just once; the ten biggest clones take up about 1.6%. The sequencing used peripheral blood, collected on day 0 of AZD1222 vaccination. The receptor set was obtained from an adult in good health. Each CDR3 is given with its conserved first and last residue. A D gene is named only where the DNA matches it firmly. Clone size is given for some rows only: seen once, a few or many times, or a class if the clone is expanded.

TRBJ1-2 - TRBV7-8 - 15 CASSPRSSRVGGYTF TGTGCCAGCAGCCCCCGAAGTTCAAGGGTGGGTGGCTACACCTTC
TRBJ2-5 - TRBV5-1 - 15 CASSLAGGAGETQYF TGCGCCAGCAGCTTGGCCGGGGGTGCGGGTGAGACCCAGTACTTC
TRBJ1-4 TRBD1 TRBV4-1 - 15 CASSSGQGRREKLFF TGCGCCAGCAGCTCGGGACAGGGAAGAAGGGAAAAACTGTTTTTT
TRBJ2-3 TRBD2 TRBV6-4 - 14 CASSEAGGTDTQYF TGTGCCAGCAGTGAAGCGGGAGGCACAGATACGCAGTATTTT
TRBJ2-2 TRBD2 TRBV18 - 17 CASSPPGLAGGTGELFF TGTGCCAGCTCACCACCCGGACTAGCGGGGGGTACCGGGGAGCTGTTTTTT
TRBJ1-5 - TRBV19 - 18 CASSIADSGGYSNQPQHF TGTGCCAGTAGTATAGCCGACTCGGGCGGATATAGCAATCAGCCCCAGCATTTT
TRBJ1-6 TRBD1 TRBV5-1 once 15 CASSTDRGRGSPLHF TGCGCCAGCAGCACGGACAGGGGGCGCGGTTCACCCCTCCACTTT
TRBJ2-5 TRBD1 TRBV6-1 - 14 CASSEDRVHETQYF TGTGCCAGCAGCGAAGACAGGGTTCACGAGACCCAGTACTTC
TRBJ2-7 - TRBV7-6 - 15 CASSLAGTPQYEQYF TGTGCCAGCAGCTTAGCGGGGACTCCTCAATACGAGCAGTACTTC
TRBJ2-7 - TRBV12-3/TRBV12-4 - 13 CASRTTGNWWQYF TGTGCCAGCAGGACCACAGGGAATTGGTGGCAGTACTTC
TRBJ1-2 - TRBV7-9 - 12 CASSLVGYGYTF TGTGCCAGCAGCTTAGTCGGCTATGGCTACACCTTC
TRBJ1-2 - TRBV5-8 - 12 CASSRWSYGYTF TGTGCCAGCAGCAGGTGGAGTTATGGCTACACCTTC
TRBJ1-2 - TRBV5-6 - 14 CASSLGGNLYGYTF TGTGCCAGCAGCTTGGGAGGGAACCTCTATGGCTACACCTTC
TRBJ2-3 TRBD2 TRBV29-1 - 15 CSVAISGRGGDTQYF TGCAGCGTCGCCATTAGCGGGAGGGGTGGGGATACGCAGTATTTT
TRBJ1-6 - TRBV12-3/TRBV12-4 - 12 CASSFRGSPLHF TGTGCCAGCAGTTTTAGGGGATCACCCCTCCACTTT
TRBJ1-2 - TRBV7-3 - 13 CASSPRLGSGYTF TGTGCCAGCAGCCCTCGTTTGGGTTCTGGCTACACCTTC
TRBJ2-1 TRBD2 TRBV7-9 - 15 CASSSLAGVRNEQFF TGTGCCAGCAGCTCTCTAGCGGGAGTCAGGAATGAGCAGTTCTTC
TRBJ2-3 - TRBV4-1 - 16 CASSQSGTKASNTQYF TGCGCCAGCAGCCAATCCGGGACCAAGGCCTCTAATACGCAGTATTTT
TRBJ2-1 - TRBV6-5 - 13 CASSYGGVNEQFF TGTGCCAGCAGTTACGGGGGCGTCAATGAGCAGTTCTTC
TRBJ2-2 - TRBV11-2 - 16 CASSLVTLYVSGELFF TGTGCCAGCAGCTTAGTCACGCTTTATGTATCCGGGGAGCTGTTTTTT
TRBJ2-2 - TRBV18 - 14 CASSPITVGGELFF TGTGCCAGCTCACCTATTACTGTTGGCGGGGAGCTGTTTTTT
TRBJ1-5 - TRBV19 - 17 CASSIRSSRGGNQPQHF TGTGCCAGTAGTATAAGGTCCTCGCGTGGTGGCAATCAGCCCCAGCATTTT
TRBJ2-3 - TRBV5-5 - 14 CASSSETHRYAVVF TGTGCCAGCAGCTCCGAGACCCACAGATACGCAGTAGTTTTT
TRBJ2-3 - TRBV6-5 - 12 CASSYGFDTQYF TGTGCCAGCAGTTACGGTTTCGATACGCAGTATTTT
TRBJ1-1 - TRBV27 - 16 CASSPTATGPNTEAFF TGTGCCAGCAGTCCCACAGCAACAGGGCCGAACACTGAAGCTTTCTTT
TRBJ2-1 - TRBV6-6 - 10 CASSFNEQFF TGTGCCAGCAGTTTCAATGAGCAGTTCTTC
TRBJ2-7 TRBD2 TRBV2 - 11 CASSRTSEQYF TGTGCCAGCAGTCGGACTAGCGAGCAGTACTTC
TRBJ1-2 - TRBV6-5 - 13 CASSLFGGDGYTF TGTGCCAGCAGCTTGTTCGGAGGGGATGGCTACACCTTC
TRBJ1-5 TRBD1 TRBV6-1 few 16 CASSGGGQGITQPQHF TGTGCCAGCAGTGGGGGGGGACAGGGGATTACTCAGCCCCAGCATTTT
TRBJ1-2 - TRBV6-5 - 15 CASSYSTRGSHGYTF TGTGCCAGCAGTTACTCCACGAGAGGGAGTCATGGCTACACCTTC
TRBJ2-3 - TRBV6-5 - 14 CASRGPLGTDTQYF TGTGCCAGCAGGGGACCTCTGGGGACAGATACGCAGTATTTT
TRBJ2-5 TRBD2 TRBV7-7 - 15 CASSWTSGSFETQYF TGTGCTAGCAGCTGGACTAGCGGGAGCTTTGAGACCCAGTACTTC
TRBJ2-1 TRBD1 TRBV10-1 once 14 CASTVGQGGDEQFF TGCGCCAGCACCGTTGGACAGGGGGGCGATGAGCAGTTCTTC
TRBJ1-1 - TRBV19 - 13 CASSMIVGNKAFF TGTGCCAGTAGTATGATAGTTGGGAATAAAGCTTTCTTT
TRBJ2-7 TRBD1 TRBV9 - 15 CASSFGGQGVYEQYF TGTGCCAGCAGCTTCGGGGGACAGGGAGTTTACGAGCAGTACTTC
TRBJ1-5 - TRBV24-1 - 16 CATQFHRTVPNQPQHF TGTGCCACCCAATTCCATCGAACCGTACCCAATCAGCCCCAGCATTTT
TRBJ2-7 - TRBV4-1 once 15 CASSPRAFDSYEQYF TGCGCCAGCAGCCCCCGGGCATTCGACTCCTACGAGCAGTACTTC
TRBJ2-2 TRBD2 TRBV4-2 - 18 CASSQVLAGDLSTGELFF TGTGCCAGCAGCCAAGTTCTAGCGGGGGATCTTAGCACCGGGGAGCTGTTTTTT
TRBJ1-1 - TRBV2 few 15 CASSLEGGGNTEAFF TGTGCCAGCAGCCTAGAGGGGGGTGGGAACACTGAAGCTTTCTTT
TRBJ1-4 - TRBV29-1 few 10 CSVKDEKLFF TGCAGCGTTAAAGATGAAAAACTGTTTTTT
TRBJ1-2 - TRBV6-5 - 15 CASSYGIGPAHGYTF TGTGCCAGCAGTTACGGAATAGGACCAGCGCATGGCTACACCTTC
TRBJ2-6 TRBD2 TRBV9 - 19 CASSFLGTSGSPGANVLTF TGTGCCAGCAGCTTCCTCGGGACTAGCGGGAGTCCTGGGGCCAACGTCCTGACTTTC
TRBJ2-1 - TRBV12-3/TRBV12-4 - 13 CASSRRQDFKQFF TGTGCCAGCAGCCGCCGACAGGATTTTAAGCAGTTCTTC
TRBJ2-2 TRBD1 TRBV4-2 - 15 CASTRRQGATGELFF TGTGCCAGCACGAGAAGACAGGGGGCGACCGGGGAGCTGTTTTTT
TRBJ2-7 - TRBV10-3 - 15 CAITPANGVLHEQYF TGTGCCATCACCCCCGCCAACGGGGTCCTCCACGAGCAGTACTTC
TRBJ1-6 - TRBV11-2 - 16 CASSLWGAGNNSPLHF TGTGCCAGCAGCTTATGGGGGGCGGGGAACAATTCACCCCTCCACTTT
TRBJ2-7 TRBD1 TRBV4-2 once 18 CASSQVFAPTGTNYEQYF TGTGCCAGCAGCCAAGTGTTTGCCCCGACAGGGACGAACTACGAGCAGTACTTC
TRBJ2-2 - TRBV5-1 - 15 CASSSGQTNTGELFF TGCGCCAGCAGCTCCGGACAGACGAACACCGGGGAGCTGTTTTTT
TRBJ2-1 - TRBV7-3 - 14 CASSLSQGLNEQFF TGTGCCAGCAGCTTATCGCAGGGGCTCAATGAGCAGTTCTTC
TRBJ2-7 TRBD1 TRBV9 - 18 CASSVGLDRGKFAYEQYF TGTGCCAGCAGCGTAGGGTTAGACAGGGGGAAGTTTGCCTACGAGCAGTACTTC
TRBJ1-5 TRBD1 TRBV19 - 15 CASSKDRAGNQPQHF TGTGCCAGTAGTAAAGACAGGGCAGGCAATCAGCCCCAGCATTTT
TRBJ2-1 - TRBV19 - 15 CASRPIRQVRNEQFF TGTGCCAGTAGACCCATACGCCAGGTTCGCAATGAGCAGTTCTTC
TRBJ1-5 - TRBV7-8 - 15 CASSLLRQGNQPQHF TGTGCCAGCAGCTTACTCAGGCAAGGCAATCAGCCCCAGCATTTT
TRBJ2-3 TRBD2 TRBV5-1 - 15 CASSLFGRASDTQYF TGCGCCAGCAGCCTATTCGGGAGGGCCTCAGATACGCAGTATTTT
TRBJ2-5 TRBD1 TRBV20-1 - 11 CSVDRAETQYF TGCAGCGTGGACAGGGCTGAGACCCAGTACTTC
TRBJ1-2 - TRBV5-4 - 17 CASKPTGGRGTNYGYTF TGTGCCAGCAAACCGACCGGGGGAAGGGGAACTAACTATGGCTACACCTTC
TRBJ2-3 - TRBV29-1 - 14 CSARGRARTDTQYF TGCAGCGCCAGAGGCAGGGCGAGGACAGATACGCAGTATTTT
TRBJ2-3 - TRBV30 - 14 CAWSIGGDLDTQYF TGTGCCTGGAGTATAGGGGGGGACCTTGATACGCAGTATTTT
TRBJ1-1 - TRBV19 - 16 CASTETGRGLNTEAFF TGTGCCAGTACAGAAACGGGACGGGGGTTGAACACTGAAGCTTTCTTT